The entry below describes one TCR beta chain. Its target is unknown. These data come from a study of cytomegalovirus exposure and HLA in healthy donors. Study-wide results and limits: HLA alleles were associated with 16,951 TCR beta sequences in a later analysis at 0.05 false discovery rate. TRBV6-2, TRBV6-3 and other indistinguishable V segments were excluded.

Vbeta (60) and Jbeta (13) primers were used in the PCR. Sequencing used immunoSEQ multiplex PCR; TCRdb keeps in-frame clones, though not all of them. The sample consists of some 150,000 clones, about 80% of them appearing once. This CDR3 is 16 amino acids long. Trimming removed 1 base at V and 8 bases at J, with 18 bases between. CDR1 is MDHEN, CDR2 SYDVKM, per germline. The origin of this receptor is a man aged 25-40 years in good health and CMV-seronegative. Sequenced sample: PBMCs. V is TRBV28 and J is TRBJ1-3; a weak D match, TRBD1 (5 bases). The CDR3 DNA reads TGTGCCAGCAGTTTATTGCCGACGGGGGGGGGAGACACCATATATTTT. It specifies CASSLLPTGGGDTIYF.